This is a list of T cell receptor beta chains from one sample in a study of blood T cell repertoires in COVID-19. Profiling relied on immunoSEQ multiplex PCR, and the TCRdb table lists in-frame clones only, not all of them. The table lists under 200,000 clones, over 60% of them singletons. The sequencing input was peripheral blood. These receptors originate from a man aged 60-69 years with acute or convalescent COVID-19. Both conserved end residues are part of each CDR3. A D gene is named only where the DNA matches it firmly. Expanded clones are given a class, and other clones once, few, many or no size at all.

clone size,D gene,J gene,V gene,CDR3 protein,CDR3 DNA
NA,NA,TRBJ2-3,TRBV9,CASREGLAIADTQYF,TGTGCCAGCAGAGAAGGGCTAGCAATCGCAGATACGCAGTATTTT
NA,NA,TRBJ2-2,TRBV21-1,CASSKNRGIGELFF,TGTGCCAGCAGCAAAAACAGGGGAATCGGGGAGCTGTTTTTT
NA,TRBD1,TRBJ1-5,TRBV5-1,CASSFDRGPQPQHF,TGCGCCAGCAGCTTTGACAGGGGGCCTCAGCCCCAGCATTTT
NA,TRBD2,TRBJ2-3,TRBV9,CASSVANLAGGSSTDTQYF,TGTGCCAGCAGCGTAGCTAACCTAGCGGGGGGTTCTAGCACAGATACGCAGTATTTT
NA,NA,TRBJ1-4,TRBV5-6,CASSLEGGVREKLFF,TGTGCCAGCAGCTTGGAGGGAGGGGTTCGGGAAAAACTGTTTTTT
NA,TRBD1,TRBJ1-1,TRBV5-1,CASSFVTGGVTEAFF,TGCGCCAGCAGCTTTGTCACAGGGGGCGTCACTGAAGCTTTCTTT
NA,NA,TRBJ1-1,TRBV18,CASSPLGAGDTEAFF,TGTGCCAGCTCACCCTTAGGGGCAGGGGACACTGAAGCTTTCTTT
NA,NA,TRBJ2-5,TRBV3-1/TRBV3-2,CASSLRGPPAETQYF,TGTGCCAGCAGCCTGCGGGGGCCCCCAGCAGAGACCCAGTACTTC
NA,TRBD2,TRBJ2-3,TRBV2,CASNLAGGLDTQYF,TGTGCCAGCAATTTAGCGGGGGGGCTCGATACGCAGTATTTT
NA,TRBD1,TRBJ1-6,TRBV30,CACPPGQANSPLHF,TGTGCCTGTCCCCCGGGACAGGCTAATTCACCCCTCCACTTT
NA,NA,TRBJ2-1,TRBV5-1,CASSLVGGAYNEQFF,TGCGCCAGCAGCTTGGTGGGGGGAGCCTACAATGAGCAGTTCTTC
NA,NA,TRBJ1-5,TRBV19,CASRLTGPSNQPQHF,TGTGCCAGTAGGTTGACAGGCCCAAGCAATCAGCCCCAGCATTTT
NA,NA,TRBJ2-2,TRBV12-5,CASGLVFGTGELFF,TGTGCTAGTGGTTTGGTATTCGGGACCGGGGAGCTGTTTTTT
NA,TRBD1,TRBJ2-7,TRBV19,CASSIDPDRGLHEQYF,TGTGCCAGTAGTATAGACCCGGACAGGGGTTTACACGAGCAGTACTTC
few,TRBD1,TRBJ2-6,TRBV2,CASSGDSSGANVLTF,TGTGCCAGCAGTGGGGACAGCTCTGGGGCCAACGTCCTGACTTTC
NA,TRBD1,TRBJ1-1,TRBV9,CASSVAPGGWTEAFF,TGTGCCAGCAGCGTAGCTCCAGGGGGATGGACTGAAGCTTTCTTT
NA,TRBD1,TRBJ2-1,TRBV2,CASRRTGFGEQFF,TGTGCCAGCAGGAGGACAGGGTTCGGTGAGCAGTTCTTC
NA,NA,TRBJ1-2,TRBV6-5,CASSSKTADDYGYTF,TGTGCCAGCAGCTCCAAGACAGCAGATGACTATGGCTACACCTTC
NA,TRBD1,TRBJ1-3,TRBV2,CASSVLRGPGNTIYF,TGTGCCAGCAGTGTCCTCAGGGGGCCAGGAAACACCATATATTTT
NA,TRBD1,TRBJ1-5,TRBV7-9,CASSEGTVSNQPQHF,TGTGCCAGCAGCGAAGGGACAGTTAGCAATCAGCCCCAGCATTTT
NA,TRBD2,TRBJ2-1,TRBV19,CASSPWTSNHNEQFF,TGTGCCAGTAGTCCCTGGACTAGCAACCACAATGAGCAGTTCTTC
once,NA,TRBJ2-7,TRBV5-6,CASSLYRMGAETYEQYF,TGTGCCAGCAGCTTGTATCGAATGGGGGCCGAGACCTACGAGCAGTACTTC
NA,NA,TRBJ1-5,TRBV24-1,CATSDPGSNQPQHF,TGTGCCACCAGTGACCCCGGTAGCAATCAGCCCCAGCATTTT
NA,NA,TRBJ2-7,TRBV5-5,CASSFESPYEQYF,TGTGCCAGCAGCTTCGAGTCTCCCTACGAGCAGTACTTC
NA,NA,TRBJ1-1,TRBV6-5,CASRKTGLNTEAFF,TGTGCCAGCAGGAAGACAGGTTTGAACACTGAAGCTTTCTTT
NA,TRBD1,TRBJ1-2,TRBV13,CASSYQGALNYGYTF,TGTGCCAGCAGCTATCAGGGGGCCTTGAACTATGGCTACACCTTC
NA,NA,TRBJ1-3,TRBV19,CASSEQRNTIYF,TGTGCCAGTAGTGAACAACGAAACACCATATATTTT
NA,NA,TRBJ2-3,TRBV7-2,CASSFGGPRDTQYF,TGTGCCAGCAGCTTCGGGGGGCCCAGAGATACGCAGTATTTT
NA,NA,TRBJ2-4,TRBV13,CASSSQVAKNIQYF,TGTGCCAGCAGCTCGCAGGTAGCCAAAAACATTCAGTACTTC
NA,NA,TRBJ2-7,TRBV3-1/TRBV3-2,CASSAAWAEQYF,TGTGCCAGCAGCGCCGCATGGGCCGAGCAGTACTTC